The rows below give T cell receptor beta chains drawn from one sample of a study of blood T cell repertoires in COVID-19. Sequenced by immunoSEQ multiplex PCR; TCRdb stores in-frame clones only, minus some. The sample consists of about 140,000 clones, 65% to 90% of them appearing once. Source material: peripheral blood. The receptors shown here come from a man aged 60 to 75 with active or convalescent COVID-19. CDR3s include the opening cysteine and the closing phenylalanine or tryptophan.

TRBV29-1	TRBJ1-5	CSAGTGVDQPQHF
TRBV3-1/TRBV3-2	TRBJ2-5	CASSQSGGAFETQYF
TRBV3-1/TRBV3-2	TRBJ1-4	CASSQRQNSATNEKLFF
TRBV29-1	TRBJ2-7	CSVTRGPYEQYF
TRBV30	TRBJ1-1	CAWSPGQGSTEAFF
TRBV6-1	TRBJ1-2	CASSEVVPGGGYTF
TRBV11-2	TRBJ2-2	CASSGRISSRTGELFF
TRBV7-2	TRBJ1-1	CASSLTGQGPPEAFF
TRBV19	TRBJ2-4	CASSMPREEAKNIQYF
TRBV24-1	TRBJ2-6	CATSDWDGRSGANVLTF
TRBV7-6	TRBJ2-1	CASSSPAWTSGNEQFF
TRBV7-2	TRBJ1-1	CASSRRDRGSEAFF
TRBV9	TRBJ2-5	CASSVQNRVGETQYF
TRBV27	TRBJ1-2	CASSLSRAGGSLNYTF
TRBV19	TRBJ1-1	CASRTGLMNTEAFF
TRBV18	TRBJ2-3	CASSPPGRAGLTDTQYF
TRBV7-9	TRBJ2-3	CASEAWGPDTQYF
TRBV7-2	TRBJ1-1	CASSVLSGVNTEAFF
TRBV5-4	TRBJ2-3	CASSLLGAGTSSYTQYF
TRBV6-5	TRBJ1-2	CASSLNRGNQGGYTF
TRBV16	TRBJ1-4	CASSQSGQGSEKLFF
TRBV6-5	TRBJ1-1	CASSYTRLATNTEAFF
TRBV5-8	TRBJ1-3	CASSFPRATGNTIYF
TRBV5-6	TRBJ1-2	CASSLVSREGYYGYTF
TRBV14	TRBJ1-6	CASSQGTGAYNSPLHF
TRBV5-1	TRBJ1-4	CASSSGTANEKLFF
TRBV18	TRBJ1-1	CASSPQGVDTEAFF
TRBV11-3	TRBJ1-4	CASTPSGQSNEKLFF
TRBV6-2/TRBV6-3	TRBJ2-5	CASSFVGRETQYF
TRBV5-4	TRBJ1-6	CASSLVTGESPLHF
TRBV12-3/TRBV12-4	TRBJ1-3	CASRQNTIYF
TRBV2	TRBJ2-7	CASRPSGGYEQYF
TRBV19	TRBJ1-3	CASSLTDTTSGNTIYF
TRBV6-6	TRBJ2-1	CASSYGRGNNEQFF
TRBV5-5	TRBJ2-3	CASSLVSTTDTQYF
TRBV5-4	TRBJ2-5	CASSLGQQETQYF
TRBV9	TRBJ2-2	CASSVDPTRNTGELFF